This TCR beta chain is drawn from a study of identical twins. Findings and caveats of the study: For zero-insertion analyses, partial confounding could come from invariant MAIT and iNKT cells. Models, which agreed with sharing between unrelated individuals, nonetheless underestimated the out-of-frame TCR alpha sharing seen in monozygotic twins.

This CDR3 contains 13 residues. With V trimmed by 5 bases and J by 3 bases, 6 bases remained unmatched. Germline V gene lookup returns CDR1 DFQATT and CDR2 SNEGSKA (reference sequence). A few counts support this clonotype. Its antigen is unidentified. TCRdb reprocessed the 5' RACE reads with MiXCR, giving one entry per CDR3 protein. This table holds about 520,000 distinct CDR3 sequences, 20% to 25% found once. The same sample was also studied in work on T cells expressing NK-cell markers. That work adds: Dominant NKG2C+ clonotypes in about six donors made up roughly 1.0-8% of CD8+ T cells. These clonotypes, the leaders elsewhere, also led the CD3+CD56-NKG2C+ fraction in a handful of donors.

The sequence came from a woman aged 18 to 35 in good health. Specimen: CD4+ T cells sorted from blood. The rearrangement joins TRBV20-1 to TRBJ2-7; 8 positions match TRBD2. The CDR3 DNA reads as TGCAGTGCTGTATTAAGCGGGAGCTACGAGCAGTACTTC. Protein: CSAVLSGSYEQYF.